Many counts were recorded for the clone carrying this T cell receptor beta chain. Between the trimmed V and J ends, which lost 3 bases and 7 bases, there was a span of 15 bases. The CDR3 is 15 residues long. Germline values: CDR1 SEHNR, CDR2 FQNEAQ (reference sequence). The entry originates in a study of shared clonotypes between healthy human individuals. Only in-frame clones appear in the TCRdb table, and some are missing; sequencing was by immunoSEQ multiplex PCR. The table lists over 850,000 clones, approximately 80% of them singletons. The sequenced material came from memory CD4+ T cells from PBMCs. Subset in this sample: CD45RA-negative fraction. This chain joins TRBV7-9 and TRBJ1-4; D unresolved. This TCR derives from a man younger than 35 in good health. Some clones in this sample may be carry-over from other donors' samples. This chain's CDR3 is CASSLAGKPIEKLFF. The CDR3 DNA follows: TGTGCCAGCAGCTTGGCCGGGAAGCCCATTGAAAAACTGTTTTTT.